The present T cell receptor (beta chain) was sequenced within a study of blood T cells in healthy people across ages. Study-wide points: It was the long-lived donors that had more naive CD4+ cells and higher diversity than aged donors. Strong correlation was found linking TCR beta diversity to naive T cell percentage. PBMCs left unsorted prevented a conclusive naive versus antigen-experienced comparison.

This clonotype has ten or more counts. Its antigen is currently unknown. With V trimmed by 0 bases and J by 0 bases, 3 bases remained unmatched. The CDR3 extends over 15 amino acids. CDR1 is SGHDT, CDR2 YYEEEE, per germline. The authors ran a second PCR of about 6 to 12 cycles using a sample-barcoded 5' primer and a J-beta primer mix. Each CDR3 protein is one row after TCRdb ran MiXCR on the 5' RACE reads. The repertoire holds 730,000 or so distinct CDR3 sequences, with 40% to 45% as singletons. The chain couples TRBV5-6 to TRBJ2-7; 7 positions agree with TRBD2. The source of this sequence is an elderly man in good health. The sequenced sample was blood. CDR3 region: CASSLGGGASYEQYF. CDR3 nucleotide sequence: TGTGCCAGCAGCTTGGGGGGAGGGGCCTCCTACGAGCAGTACTTC.